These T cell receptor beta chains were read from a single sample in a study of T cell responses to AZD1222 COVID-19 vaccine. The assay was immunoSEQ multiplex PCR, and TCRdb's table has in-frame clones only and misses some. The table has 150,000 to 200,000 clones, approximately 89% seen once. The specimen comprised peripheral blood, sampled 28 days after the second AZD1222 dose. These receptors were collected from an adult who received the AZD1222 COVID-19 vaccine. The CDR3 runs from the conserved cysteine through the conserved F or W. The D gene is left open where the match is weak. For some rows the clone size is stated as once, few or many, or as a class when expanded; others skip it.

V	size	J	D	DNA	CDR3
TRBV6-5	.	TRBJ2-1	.	TGTGCCAGCAGTTACAGGGACATATCCTACAATGAGCAGTTCTTC	CASSYRDISYNEQFF
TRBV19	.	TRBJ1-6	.	TGTGCCAGTGGTCCCAGGCAAACTTCACCCCTCCACTTT	CASGPRQTSPLHF
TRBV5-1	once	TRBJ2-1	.	TGCGCCAGCAGCTTGGAAGTCCCGGGCGGCGGTGAGCAGTTCTTC	CASSLEVPGGGEQFF
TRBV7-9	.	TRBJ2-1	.	TGTGCCAGCAGCCCGAGACGGGGGAGCTCCTACAATGAGCAGTTCTTC	CASSPRRGSSYNEQFF
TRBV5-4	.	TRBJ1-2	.	TGTGCCAGCAGCTCCGGGGCAGACTTTAACTATGGCTACACCTTC	CASSSGADFNYGYTF
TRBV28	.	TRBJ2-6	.	TGTGCCAGCAGTCCACTCTTCAGCTCTGGGGCCAACGTCCTGACTTTC	CASSPLFSSGANVLTF
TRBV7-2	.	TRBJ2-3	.	TGTGCCAGCAGCTTAGGCGGGGTAGCAGATACGCAGTATTTT	CASSLGGVADTQYF
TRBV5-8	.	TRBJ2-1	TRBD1	TGTGCCAGCAGCCTGGGACAGCTTGAGCAGTTCTTC	CASSLGQLEQFF
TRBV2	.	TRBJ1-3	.	TGTGCCAGCAGGCCTCCGGCGTCCTCGTCGGACACCATATATTTT	CASRPPASSSDTIYF
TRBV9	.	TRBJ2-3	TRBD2	TGTGCCAGCAGCCGAGTCTTAGGAGCGGGGGAAACTAGCACAGATACGCAGTATTTT	CASSRVLGAGETSTDTQYF
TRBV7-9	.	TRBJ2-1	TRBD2	TGTGCCAGCAGCGGGGGACTAGCGGGGGCCAATGAGCAGTTCTTC	CASSGGLAGANEQFF
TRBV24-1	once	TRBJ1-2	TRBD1	TGTGCCACCAGTGATGGGCGGGACAGCCAACCTTATGGCTACACCTTC	CATSDGRDSQPYGYTF
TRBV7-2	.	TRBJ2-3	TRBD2	TGTGCCAGCAGCTTATTCCGAACTAGCGGGGGGAGCACAGATACGCAGTATTTT	CASSLFRTSGGSTDTQYF
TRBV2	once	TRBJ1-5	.	TGTGCCAGCAGTGAGGACCGCTCGGGTCAGCCCCAGCATTTT	CASSEDRSGQPQHF
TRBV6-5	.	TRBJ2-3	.	TGTGCCAGCAGTTACTTGGGGGCTAGCGACACAGATACGCAGTATTTT	CASSYLGASDTDTQYF
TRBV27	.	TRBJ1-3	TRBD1	TGTGCCAGCAGTTTATCGGGGGACAGGCCCGCCATCTCTGGAAACACCATATATTTT	CASSLSGDRPAISGNTIYF
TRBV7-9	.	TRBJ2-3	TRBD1	TGTGCCAGCAGACACACAGGGGGCGACACAGATACGCAGTATTTT	CASRHTGGDTDTQYF
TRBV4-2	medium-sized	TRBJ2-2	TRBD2	TGTGCCAGCAGCCAAGGCCCTAGCGGGACCACCGGGGAGCTGTTTTTT	CASSQGPSGTTGELFF
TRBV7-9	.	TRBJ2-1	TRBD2	TGTGCCAGCAGCTCTCCGGGACTAGCGGGAAGAAGCTCCTACAATGAGCAGTTCTTC	CASSSPGLAGRSSYNEQFF
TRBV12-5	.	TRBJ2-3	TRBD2	TGTGCTAGTGGTTTGCCTAGCGGGGCTAGCACAGATACGCAGTATTTT	CASGLPSGASTDTQYF
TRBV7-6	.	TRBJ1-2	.	TGTGCCAGCAGCTTAGCCTCGACAGGAGTTAAAGCTAACTATGGCTACACCTTC	CASSLASTGVKANYGYTF
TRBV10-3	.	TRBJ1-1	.	TGTGCCGTACAGGGTCTCACTGAAGCTTTCTTT	CAVQGLTEAFF
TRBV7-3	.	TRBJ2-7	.	TGTGCCAGCAGCTTATTTGGGGGAGACTACGAGCAGTACTTC	CASSLFGGDYEQYF
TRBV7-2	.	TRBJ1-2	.	TGTGCCAGCAGCTTGCGTAGGGACCCCATGGGGGGCTACACCTTC	CASSLRRDPMGGYTF
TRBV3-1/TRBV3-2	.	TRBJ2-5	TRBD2	TGTGCCAGCAGCCAAGATCGTCTAGCGGGGGGTTTCGGAGAGACCCAGTACTTC	CASSQDRLAGGFGETQYF
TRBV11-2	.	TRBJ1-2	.	TGTGCCAGCAGCTTCCGGCCTGCGGAGGGCTACACCTTC	CASSFRPAEGYTF
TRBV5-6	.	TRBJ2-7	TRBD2	TGTGCCAGCAGCTTTCTTCGGGACCCGCGGGAGGAGCAGTACTTC	CASSFLRDPREEQYF
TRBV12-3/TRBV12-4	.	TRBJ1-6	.	TGTGCCAGCAGTCCCCGGACCCCTCCTAGCCTCCACTTT	CASSPRTPPSLHF
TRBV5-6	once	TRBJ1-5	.	TGTGCCAGCAGCTTCGGGAGGGATCAGCCCCAGCATTTT	CASSFGRDQPQHF
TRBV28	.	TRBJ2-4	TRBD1	TGTGCCAGCAGTGAACAGGGGGCGGCCAAAAACATTCAGTACTTC	CASSEQGAAKNIQYF
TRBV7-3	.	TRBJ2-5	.	TGTGCCAGCAGCTCCACCCCCGGGACCACCCAAGAGACCCAGTACTTC	CASSSTPGTTQETQYF
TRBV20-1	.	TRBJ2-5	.	TGCAGTGCTCAGGGACAAGAGACCCAGTACTTC	CSAQGQETQYF
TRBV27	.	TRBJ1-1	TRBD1	TGTGCCAGCAGTTTTATACAGGGGGGAAGGACTGAAGCTTTCTTT	CASSFIQGGRTEAFF
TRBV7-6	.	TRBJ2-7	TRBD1	TGTGCCAGCAGCTCGTGGACAGGGGCCTACGAGCAGTACTTC	CASSSWTGAYEQYF
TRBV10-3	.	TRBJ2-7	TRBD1	TGTGCCATCAGTGCCGAGGGGGCGGGTGAGCAGTACTTC	CAISAEGAGEQYF
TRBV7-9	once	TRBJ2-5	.	TGTGCCAGCAGCCCCCCACCCGCGTGGGCCCAGTACTTC	CASSPPPAWAQYF
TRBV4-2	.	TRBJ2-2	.	TGTGCCAGCAGCCAAGAAGGGGTTCTATGGAACACCGGGGAGCTGTTTTTT	CASSQEGVLWNTGELFF
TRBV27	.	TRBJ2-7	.	TGTGCCAGCAGCCGGAACAGTGAGTCGTCCTACGAGCAGTACTTC	CASSRNSESSYEQYF
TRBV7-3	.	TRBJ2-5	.	TGTGCCAGCAGCGAGGACGTGAACCAAGAGACCCAGTACTTC	CASSEDVNQETQYF
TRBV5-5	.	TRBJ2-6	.	TGTGCCAGCAGCCAAGACACCCTCTCTGGGGCCAACGTCCTGACTTTC	CASSQDTLSGANVLTF
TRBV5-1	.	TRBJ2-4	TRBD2	TGCGCCAGCAGGGACGGACTAGCGGGAGCCAAAAACATTCAGTACTTC	CASRDGLAGAKNIQYF
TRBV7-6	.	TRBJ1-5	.	TGTGCCAGCAGCGCGGGGACCCACCCAGGACAGCCCCAGCATTTT	CASSAGTHPGQPQHF